Given below is one TCR beta chain in context. Its target is unknown. The data were obtained in a study of T cell responses to AZD1222 COVID-19 vaccine. Study background: Investigators merged groups given second doses at roughly 4 or roughly 12 weeks. Study-level points and caveats: Donors in the cohort were predominantly white British and more often female, and clonal diversity was possibly underestimated. Seropositive status at baseline applied to only a handful of AZD1222 recipients.

The V gene's germline CDR1 is SGHDT and CDR2 YYEEEE. The V and J ends lost 0 bases and 0 bases respectively, with 16 bases between them. The CDR3 contains 17 residues. Profiling relied on immunoSEQ multiplex PCR, and the TCRdb table lists in-frame clones only, not all of them. In the table there are 150,000 or so clones, around nine tenths of which are singletons. The material sequenced was peripheral blood, taken on day 0 of AZD1222 vaccination. The TCR was taken from an adult in good health. The V and J genes are TRBV5-6 and TRBJ2-7; D is possibly TRBD1 or TRBD2 (5 bases each). Written as DNA, the CDR3 is TGTGCCAGCAGCTTGGGGGGGTCAGCTTACTACTCCTACGAGCAGTACTTC. This sequence encodes CASSLGGSAYYSYEQYF.